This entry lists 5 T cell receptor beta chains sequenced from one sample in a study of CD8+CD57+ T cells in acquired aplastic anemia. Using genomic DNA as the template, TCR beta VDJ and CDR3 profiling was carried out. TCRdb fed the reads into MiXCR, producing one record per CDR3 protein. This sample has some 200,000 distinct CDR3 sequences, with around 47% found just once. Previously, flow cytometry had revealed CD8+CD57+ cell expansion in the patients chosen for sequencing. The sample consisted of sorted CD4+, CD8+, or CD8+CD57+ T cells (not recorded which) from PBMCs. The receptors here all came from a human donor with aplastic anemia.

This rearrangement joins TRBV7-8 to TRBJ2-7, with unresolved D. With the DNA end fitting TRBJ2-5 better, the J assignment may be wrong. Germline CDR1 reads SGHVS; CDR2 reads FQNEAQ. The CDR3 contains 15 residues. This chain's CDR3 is CASSLGWSQKETQYF. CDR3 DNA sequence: TGTGCCAGCAGCTTAGGGTGGAGCCAAAAGGAGACCCAGTACTTC.

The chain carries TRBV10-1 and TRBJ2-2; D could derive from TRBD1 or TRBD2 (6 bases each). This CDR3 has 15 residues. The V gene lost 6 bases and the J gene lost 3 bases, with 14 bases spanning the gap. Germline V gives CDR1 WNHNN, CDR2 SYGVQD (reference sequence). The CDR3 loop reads CASRQGGSDTGELFF. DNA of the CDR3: TGCGCCAGCAGACAGGGAGGATCCGACACCGGGGAGCTGTTTTTT.

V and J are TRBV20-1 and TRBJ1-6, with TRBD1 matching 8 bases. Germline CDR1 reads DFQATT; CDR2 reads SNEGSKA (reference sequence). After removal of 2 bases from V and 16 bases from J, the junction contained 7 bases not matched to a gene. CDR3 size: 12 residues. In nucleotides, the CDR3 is TGCAGTGCTAGATTACCGGGACAGGCGCTCCACTTT. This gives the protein CSARLPGQALHF.

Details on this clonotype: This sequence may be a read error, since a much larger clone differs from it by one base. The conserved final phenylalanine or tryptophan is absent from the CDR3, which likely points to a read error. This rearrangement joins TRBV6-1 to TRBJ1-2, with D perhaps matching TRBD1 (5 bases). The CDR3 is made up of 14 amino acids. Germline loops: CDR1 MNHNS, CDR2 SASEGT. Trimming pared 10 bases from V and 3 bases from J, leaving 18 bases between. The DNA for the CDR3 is TGTGCCACCGAAACGGGGGTCGGGGACTATGGCTACACCCTC. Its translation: CATETGVGDYGYTL.

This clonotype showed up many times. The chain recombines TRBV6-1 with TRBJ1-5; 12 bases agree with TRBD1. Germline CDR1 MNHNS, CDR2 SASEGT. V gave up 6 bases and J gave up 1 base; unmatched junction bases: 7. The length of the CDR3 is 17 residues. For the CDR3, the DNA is TGTGCCAGCAGCACCGGGACAGGGGGCTCGAGCAATCAGCCCCAGCATTTT. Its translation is CASSTGTGGSSNQPQHF.